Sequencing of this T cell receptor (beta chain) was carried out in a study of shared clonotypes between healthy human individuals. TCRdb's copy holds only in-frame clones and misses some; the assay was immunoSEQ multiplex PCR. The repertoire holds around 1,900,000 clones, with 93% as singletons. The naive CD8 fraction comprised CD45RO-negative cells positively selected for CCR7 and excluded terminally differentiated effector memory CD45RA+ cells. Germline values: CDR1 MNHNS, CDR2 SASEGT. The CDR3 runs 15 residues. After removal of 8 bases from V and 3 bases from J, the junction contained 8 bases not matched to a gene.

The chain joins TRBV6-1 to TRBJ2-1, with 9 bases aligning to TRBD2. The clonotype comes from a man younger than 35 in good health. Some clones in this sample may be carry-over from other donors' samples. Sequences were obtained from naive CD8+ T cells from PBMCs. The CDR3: CASPLTSGNYNEQFF. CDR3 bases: TGTGCCAGCCCGCTGACTAGCGGAAACTACAATGAGCAGTTCTTC.